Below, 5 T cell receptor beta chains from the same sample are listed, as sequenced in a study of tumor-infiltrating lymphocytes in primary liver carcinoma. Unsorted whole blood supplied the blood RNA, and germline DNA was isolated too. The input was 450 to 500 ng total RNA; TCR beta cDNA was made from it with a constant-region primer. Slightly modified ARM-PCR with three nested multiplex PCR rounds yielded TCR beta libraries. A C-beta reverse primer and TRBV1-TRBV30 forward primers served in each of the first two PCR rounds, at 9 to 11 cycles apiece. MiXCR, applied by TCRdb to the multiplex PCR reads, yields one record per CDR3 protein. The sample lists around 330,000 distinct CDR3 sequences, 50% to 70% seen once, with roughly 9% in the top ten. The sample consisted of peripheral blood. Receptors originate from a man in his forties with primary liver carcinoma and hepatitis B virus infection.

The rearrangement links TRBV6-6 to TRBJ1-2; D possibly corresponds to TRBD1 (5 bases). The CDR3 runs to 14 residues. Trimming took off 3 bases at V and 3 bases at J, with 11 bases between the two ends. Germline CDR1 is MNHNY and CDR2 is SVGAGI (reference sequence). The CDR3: CASSYLGRDYGYTF. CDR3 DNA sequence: TGTGCCAGCAGTTATCTGGGGCGCGACTATGGCTACACCTTC.

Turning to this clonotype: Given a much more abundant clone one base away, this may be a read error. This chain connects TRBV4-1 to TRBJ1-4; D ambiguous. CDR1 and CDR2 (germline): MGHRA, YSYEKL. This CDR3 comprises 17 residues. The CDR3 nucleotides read TGCGCCAGGAGCCCCCGAAATTGGGCCCAAAGGAATGAAAAACTGTTTTTT. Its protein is CARSPRNWAQRNEKLFF.

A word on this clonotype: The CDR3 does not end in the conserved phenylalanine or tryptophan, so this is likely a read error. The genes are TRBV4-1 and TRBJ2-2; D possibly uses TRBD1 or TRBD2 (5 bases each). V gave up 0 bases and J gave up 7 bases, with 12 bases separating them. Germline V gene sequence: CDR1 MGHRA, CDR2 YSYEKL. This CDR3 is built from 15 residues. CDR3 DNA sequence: TGCGCCAGCAGCCAAGAGAGGGGATTTGGCGGGGAGCTGTTTTTA. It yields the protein CASSQERGFGGELFL.

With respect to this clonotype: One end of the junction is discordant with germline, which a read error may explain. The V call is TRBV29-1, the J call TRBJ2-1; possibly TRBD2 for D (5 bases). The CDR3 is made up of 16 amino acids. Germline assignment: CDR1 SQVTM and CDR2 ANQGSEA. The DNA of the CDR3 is TGCAGCGTTGAAGGGTTGAAAATTAGCGCCGACAATGAGCAGTTATTC. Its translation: CSVEGLKISADNEQLF.

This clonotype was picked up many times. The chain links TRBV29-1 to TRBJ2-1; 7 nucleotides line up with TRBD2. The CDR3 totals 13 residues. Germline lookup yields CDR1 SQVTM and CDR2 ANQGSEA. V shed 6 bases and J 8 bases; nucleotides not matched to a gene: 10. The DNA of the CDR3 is TGCAGCGTCCAGCGGGGCCCGCGGGATGAGCAGTTCTTC. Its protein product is CSVQRGPRDEQFF.